This T cell receptor (beta chain) was documented in a study of cytomegalovirus exposure and HLA in healthy donors. This PCR relied on a set of 60 Vbeta primers and 13 Jbeta primers. The repertoire was sequenced with immunoSEQ multiplex PCR; TCRdb's copy has only in-frame clones and lacks some. The data show around 200,000 clones, around 80% seen once. From germline, CDR1 is LNHNV and CDR2 YYDKDF (reference sequence). This CDR3 spans 15 amino acids. V dropped 0 bases and J dropped 0 bases, with 8 bases sitting between them. Material for sequencing was PBMCs. This rearrangement joins TRBV15 to TRBJ2-5; D may be TRBD2 (6 bases). The clonotype originates from a woman aged 25-40 years in good health and CMV-seropositive. CDR3 region: CATSRDAGNQETQYF. CDR3 DNA sequence: TGTGCCACCAGCAGAGATGCGGGAAACCAAGAGACCCAGTACTTC.